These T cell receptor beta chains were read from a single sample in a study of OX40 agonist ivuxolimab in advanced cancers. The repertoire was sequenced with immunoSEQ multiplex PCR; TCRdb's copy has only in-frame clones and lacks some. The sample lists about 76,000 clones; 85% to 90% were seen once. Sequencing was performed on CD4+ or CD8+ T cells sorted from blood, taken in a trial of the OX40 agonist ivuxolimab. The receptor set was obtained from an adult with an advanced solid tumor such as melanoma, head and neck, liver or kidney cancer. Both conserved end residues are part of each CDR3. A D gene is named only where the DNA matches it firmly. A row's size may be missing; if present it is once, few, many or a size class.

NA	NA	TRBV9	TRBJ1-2	TGTGCCAGCAGCCCCTTGAGTAGGGAAGCTAACTATGGCTACACCTTC	CASSPLSREANYGYTF
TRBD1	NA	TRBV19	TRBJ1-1	TGTGCCAGTAGTACGGGGACAGGGAGGCACGCTGAAGCTTTCTTT	CASSTGTGRHAEAFF
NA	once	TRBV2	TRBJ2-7	TGTGCCAGCAGTTCGGACGGGCCAGACGACCCCTACGAGCAGTACTTC	CASSSDGPDDPYEQYF
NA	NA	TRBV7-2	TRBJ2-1	TGTGCCAGCAAAACAGGAAGCTCCTACAATGAGCAGTTCTTC	CASKTGSSYNEQFF
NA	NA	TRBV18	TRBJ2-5	TGTGCCAGCTCAACAGGGACTTCGGAGACCCAGTACTTC	CASSTGTSETQYF
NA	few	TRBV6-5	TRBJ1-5	TGTGCCAGCAGTTACTCAGGGATTGGCAATCAGCCCCAGCATTTT	CASSYSGIGNQPQHF
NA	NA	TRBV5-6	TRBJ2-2	TGTGCCAGCAGCCTGACAACCGGCGGGGAGCTGTTTTTT	CASSLTTGGELFF
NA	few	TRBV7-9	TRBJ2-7	TGTGCCAGCAGCTTAGTCTCCTCCTACGAGCAGTACTTC	CASSLVSSYEQYF
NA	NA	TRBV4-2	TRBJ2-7	TGTGCCAGCAGCCAAGAGCTAGGGTTCTCCTACGAGCAGTACTTC	CASSQELGFSYEQYF
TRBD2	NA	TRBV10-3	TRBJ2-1	TGTGCCATCAGTTCCACTAGCGGCTTAACGAGCTCCTACAATGAGCAGTTCTTC	CAISSTSGLTSSYNEQFF
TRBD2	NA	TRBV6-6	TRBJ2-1	TGTGCCAGCAGTTACTTGGGACTAGCGGACTACAATGAGCAGTTCTTC	CASSYLGLADYNEQFF
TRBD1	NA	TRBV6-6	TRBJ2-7	TGTGCCAGCAGTTACCTCGGACAGGGAAACCGCGAGCAGTACTTC	CASSYLGQGNREQYF
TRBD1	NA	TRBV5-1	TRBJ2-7	TGCGCCAGCAGCTTCCTCGGACAGGGAGGCTACGAGCAGTACTTC	CASSFLGQGGYEQYF
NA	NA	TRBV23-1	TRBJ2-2	TGCGCCAGCGGCTTAAACACCGGGGAGCTGTTTTTT	CASGLNTGELFF
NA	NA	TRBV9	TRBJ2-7	TGTGCCAGCAGCGTAGGTTGGAATCGAGGATACGAGCAGTACTTC	CASSVGWNRGYEQYF
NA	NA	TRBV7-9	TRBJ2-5	TGTGCCAGCAGCCCCGGTCTAAAAGAGACCCAGTACTTC	CASSPGLKETQYF
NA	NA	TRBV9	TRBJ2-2	TGTGCCAGCAGCGTAGGTGGTAGCGGAGGCAACACCGGGGAGCTGTTTTTT	CASSVGGSGGNTGELFF
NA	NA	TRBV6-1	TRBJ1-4	TGTGCCAGCAGTGAACGGTGGGCAAGGAATGAAAAACTGTTTTTT	CASSERWARNEKLFF
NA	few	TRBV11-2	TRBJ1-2	TGTGCCAGCAGCTCACTCGGGGATGGCTACACCTTC	CASSSLGDGYTF
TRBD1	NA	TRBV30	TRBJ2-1	TGTGCCTGGAGTGTAGGGGGCTATGAGCAGTTCTTC	CAWSVGGYEQFF
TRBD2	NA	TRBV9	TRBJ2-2	TGTGCCAGCAGCCCGCGGACTAGCGGGAGTGAGATCACCGGGGAGCTGTTTTTT	CASSPRTSGSEITGELFF
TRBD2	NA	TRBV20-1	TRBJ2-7	TGCAGTGCTAGAGATCGGGAGGCGCAGTACTTC	CSARDREAQYF
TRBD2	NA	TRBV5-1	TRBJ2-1	TGCGCCAGCAGCGCGGGACTAGCGGGAAATGAGCAGTTCTTC	CASSAGLAGNEQFF
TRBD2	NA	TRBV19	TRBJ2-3	TGTGCCAGTAAGGGACTAGCGGGTGTAGATACGCAGTATTTT	CASKGLAGVDTQYF
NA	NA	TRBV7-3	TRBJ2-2	TGTGCCAGCAGCTTAGGGGATGGTCGGGAGCTGTTTTTT	CASSLGDGRELFF
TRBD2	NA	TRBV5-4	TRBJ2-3	TGTGCCAGCAACTTCGGACTAGCGGGATCCACAGATACGCAGTATTTT	CASNFGLAGSTDTQYF
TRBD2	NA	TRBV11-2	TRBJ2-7	TGTGCCAGCAGCTTAGTGGGACTAGCCTCCTACGAGCAGTACTTC	CASSLVGLASYEQYF
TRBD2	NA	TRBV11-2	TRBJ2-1	TGTGCCAGCAGCGTCCGGACTAGCGGTCAGAATGAGCAGTTCTTC	CASSVRTSGQNEQFF
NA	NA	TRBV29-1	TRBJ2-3	TGCAGCGCACAAACTAGTCCCGGGGTGGAGACGCAGTATTTT	CSAQTSPGVETQYF
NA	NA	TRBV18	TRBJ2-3	TGTGCCAGCTCACCAAGCTGGAGCACAGATACGCAGTATTTT	CASSPSWSTDTQYF
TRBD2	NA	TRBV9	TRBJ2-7	TGTGCCAGCAGCGTAGGCGGGAGCTCCTACGAGCAGTACTTC	CASSVGGSSYEQYF
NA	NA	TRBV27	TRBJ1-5	TGTGCCAGCAGTGCCAGCAATCAGCCCCAGCATTTT	CASSASNQPQHF
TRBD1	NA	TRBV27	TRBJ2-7	TGTGCCAGCAGTCGGCAGGGGGCAATCTACGAGCAGTACTTC	CASSRQGAIYEQYF
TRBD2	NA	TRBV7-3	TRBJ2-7	TGTGCCAGCAGCCCAAGCGGGAGCCCCTACGAGCAGTACTTC	CASSPSGSPYEQYF
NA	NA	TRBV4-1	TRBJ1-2	TGCGCCAGCAGCCAAGATGAATCGGGGTACTATGGCTACACCTTC	CASSQDESGYYGYTF
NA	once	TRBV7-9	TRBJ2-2	TGTGCCAGCAGCTTGGGGACCGGGGAGCTGTTTTTT	CASSLGTGELFF
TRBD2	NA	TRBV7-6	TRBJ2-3	TGTGCCAGCAGCGCGAGCGGGGGGCTCAGCACAGATACGCAGTATTTT	CASSASGGLSTDTQYF
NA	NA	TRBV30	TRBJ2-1	TGTTGTATGGGTGGCTCCTACAATGAGCAGTTCTTC	CCMGGSYNEQFF
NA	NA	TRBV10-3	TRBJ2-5	TGTGCCATCAGTGAGTCGAGCATGGGGAGACTGGAGACCCAGTACTTC	CAISESSMGRLETQYF
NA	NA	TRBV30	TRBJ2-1	TGTGCCTGGAGTCAAGATTCCTACAATGAGCAGTTCTTC	CAWSQDSYNEQFF
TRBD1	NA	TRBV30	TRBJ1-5	TGTGCCTGGGGACAGGGTGCCAATCAGCCCCAGCATTTT	CAWGQGANQPQHF
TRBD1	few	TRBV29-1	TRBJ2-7	TGCAGCGTAACAGGGGAAGCCTCCTACGAGCAGTACTTC	CSVTGEASYEQYF
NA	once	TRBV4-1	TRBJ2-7	TGCGCCAGCAGCCCCACGAGCTCCTACGAGCAGTACTTC	CASSPTSSYEQYF
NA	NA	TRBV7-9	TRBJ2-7	TGTGCCAGCACCGAGGGGGTAGCGGCTTCCTACGAGCAGTACTTC	CASTEGVAASYEQYF
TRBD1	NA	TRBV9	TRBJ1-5	TGTGCCAGCAGCGTGGGGGACAGGGGTGAGTCCCAGCATTTT	CASSVGDRGESQHF
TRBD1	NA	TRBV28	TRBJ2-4	TGTGCCAGCAGGGATGCCGGACAGGGAGAAAACATTCAGTACTTC	CASRDAGQGENIQYF
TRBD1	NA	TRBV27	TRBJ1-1	TGTGCCAGCAGTTTTCAAATACCGGGACAGGGGAGACGGGGGGCTTTCTTT	CASSFQIPGQGRRGAFF
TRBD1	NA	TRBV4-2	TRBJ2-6	TGTGCCAGCAGCAAAGAGGGACAGGGCATCTCTGGGGCCAACGTCCTGACTTTC	CASSKEGQGISGANVLTF